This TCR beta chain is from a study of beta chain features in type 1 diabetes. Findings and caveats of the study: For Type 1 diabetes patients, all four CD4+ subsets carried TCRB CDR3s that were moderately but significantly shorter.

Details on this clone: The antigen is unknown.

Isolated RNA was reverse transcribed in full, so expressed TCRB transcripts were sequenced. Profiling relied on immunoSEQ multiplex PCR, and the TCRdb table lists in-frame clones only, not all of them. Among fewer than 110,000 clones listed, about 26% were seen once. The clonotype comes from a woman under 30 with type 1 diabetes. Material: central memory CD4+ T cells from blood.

The DNA of the CDR3 is TGTGCCAGCAGAACAGGGGGCGCAGGGGAAAAACTGTTTTTT. This gives the protein CASRTGGAGEKLFF. The chain is built from TRBV6-5 and TRBJ1-4, with 9 nucleotides matching TRBD1. This CDR3 contains 14 residues. Trimming took 6 bases from V and 8 from J; bases not matched to a gene: 7. Germline V gene lookup returns CDR1 MNHEY and CDR2 SVGAGI.